These 12 T cell receptor beta chains were sequenced from one sample in a study of persistence of HIV-infected CD4 T cells. Which antigens these TCRs recognize remains unknown. This was the immunoSEQ version 4 assay in survey mode. The repertoire was sequenced with immunoSEQ multiplex PCR; TCRdb's copy has only in-frame clones and lacks some. The sample records some 41,000 clones, about 87% being singletons. Nonspecific anti-CD3/anti-CD28 bead stimulation represents the broad CD4+ T cell repertoire. Sorting of responding CD4+ T cells relied on upregulated CD40 ligand together with CD69. The sequencing used CD4+ T cells sorted from PBMCs after roughly 18-hour stimulation, collected from a patient who received antiretroviral therapy. These receptors came from an adult man with HIV who was CMV-seropositive.

This chain joins TRBV5-1 and TRBJ1-2; 11 bases are shared with TRBD1. Germline CDR1 SGHRS, CDR2 YFSETQ. The CDR3 runs to 15 residues. V lost 3 bases, J lost 4 bases, and 5 bases stayed unmatched. DNA for the CDR3: TGCGCCAGCAGCTCAGGACAGGGGGCTGTCTATGGCTACACCTTC. Translated, it gives CASSSGQGAVYGYTF.

This chain joins TRBV9 and TRBJ2-5; a weak D match, TRBD2 (5 bases). Trimming shortened V by 4 bases and J by 4 bases, and 11 bases separated the two germline ends. Germline lookup yields CDR1 SGDLS and CDR2 YYNGEE. This CDR3 is built from 13 residues. As DNA, the CDR3 is TGTGCCAGCAGCCTCTCGAGGGTAGAGACCCAGTACTTC. It yields the protein CASSLSRVETQYF.

This clone was seen a few times. The J gene is TRBJ2-5, the V gene TRBV7-2, with 8 bases identical to TRBD2. J was trimmed by 2 bases and V by 6 bases; bases with no gene match: 8. Germline-derived CDR1 and CDR2 are SGHTA and FQGNSA. The CDR3 has 15 residues. The CDR3 region has the DNA TGTGCCAGCAGTCCCCCAGCGGGGGCACAAGAGACCCAGTACTTC. This sequence encodes CASSPPAGAQETQYF. Full variable domain (rest looked up from reference TRBV7-2 and TRBJ2-5): GAGVSQSPSNKVTEKGKDVELRCDPISGHTALYWYRQSLGQGLEFLIYFQGNSAPDKSGLPSDRFSAERTGGSVSTLTIQRTQQEDSAVYLCASSPPAGAQETQYFGPGTRLLVL.

This chain links TRBV12-3 or TRBV12-4 with TRBJ1-1; D not certain. CDR3 size: 12 residues. The V gene lost 3 bases and the J gene lost 4 bases, with 6 bases spanning the gap. As DNA, the CDR3 is TGTGCCAGCAGTTTGAATCCCACTGAAGCTTTCTTT. Amino acids: CASSLNPTEAFF.

The chain combines TRBV9 with TRBJ2-2, with TRBD2 as a possible D gene (6 bases). Between the trimmed V and J ends, which lost 3 bases and 7 bases, there was a span of 13 bases. The CDR3 length is 14 residues. Germline values: CDR1 SGDLS, CDR2 YYNGEE. CDR3 nucleotide sequence: TGTGCCAGCAGCGGGCGGGGTGCGGGCGGGGAGCTGTTTTTT. Protein sequence: CASSGRGAGGELFF.

V and J are TRBV27 and TRBJ1-5; the D gene is possibly TRBD1 (5 bases). Germline assignment: CDR1 MNHEY and CDR2 SMNVEV (reference sequence). V lost 3 bases, J lost 7 bases, and 7 bases lay in between. The CDR3 length is 12 residues. The CDR3 is CASSFGGQPQHF. DNA of the CDR3: TGTGCCAGCAGTTTCGGGGGACAGCCCCAGCATTTT.

V is TRBV7-2 and J is TRBJ1-5; D is undetermined. V gave up 0 bases and J gave up 9 bases, with 12 bases separating them. CDR3 size: 14 residues. Germline CDR1 is SGHTA and CDR2 is FQGNSA. The CDR3 loop reads CASSLAGSLVPQHF. For the CDR3, the DNA is TGTGCCAGCAGCTTAGCGGGTAGTCTCGTGCCCCAGCATTTT.

The chain couples TRBV7-2 to TRBJ2-7; TRBD2 aligns across 9 bases. CDR3 length: 14 amino acids. Trimming took 5 bases from V and 4 from J; bases not matched to a gene: 6. The germline gives CDR1 SGHTA, CDR2 FQGNSA. Written as DNA, the CDR3 is TGTGCCAGCAGCCGTAGCGGGAGTGATTACGAGCAGTACTTC. It specifies CASSRSGSDYEQYF.

This clone was counted a few times. This sequence joins TRBV19 and TRBJ1-3; D gene ambiguous. The germline V gene encodes CDR1 LNHDA and CDR2 SQIVND (reference sequence). Trimming took 0 bases from V and 4 from J, leaving 10 bases between them. This CDR3 is 15 amino acids long. The CDR3 is CASSIDLNGGNTIYF. The CDR3 DNA reads as TGTGCCAGTAGTATAGACTTGAATGGGGGAAACACCATATATTTT.

The chain recombines TRBV11-2 with TRBJ2-6, with TRBD1 matching 10 bases. The CDR3 loop spans 18 amino acids. The germline CDR1 and CDR2 sequences are SGHAT and FQNNGV. V trimming: 4 bases; J trimming: 3 bases; junction bases outside the gene matches: 9. The CDR3 nucleotides are TGTGCCAGCAGCTCACGGACAGGGGGGTTCGGTGGGGCCAACGTCCTGACTTTC. Its translation is CASSSRTGGFGGANVLTF.

The V and J genes are TRBV7-2 and TRBJ1-1; no clear D. Trimming pared 4 bases from V and 0 bases from J, leaving 6 bases between. The CDR3 runs to 13 residues. The germline gives CDR1 SGHTA, CDR2 FQGNSA. The chain's CDR3 is CASSSGVNTEAFF. CDR3 DNA: TGTGCCAGCAGCTCGGGAGTGAACACTGAAGCTTTCTTT. Based on the CDR3 plus reference TRBV7-2 and TRBJ1-1, the full variable domain is GAGVSQSPSNKVTEKGKDVELRCDPISGHTALYWYRQSLGQGLEFLIYFQGNSAPDKSGLPSDRFSAERTGGSVSTLTIQRTQQEDSAVYLCASSSGVNTEAFFGQGTRLTVV.

This clone has only a few counts. The rearrangement links TRBV5-1 to TRBJ1-5; D is unresolved. This CDR3 is built from 16 residues. Germline V gene data show CDR1 as SGHRS and CDR2 as YFSETQ. The V gene lost 5 bases and the J gene lost 4 bases, with 19 bases spanning the gap. CDR3 in amino acids: CASRVQRKSTNQPQHF. CDR3 bases: TGCGCCAGCAGGGTCCAGAGGAAATCAACTAATCAGCCCCAGCATTTT.